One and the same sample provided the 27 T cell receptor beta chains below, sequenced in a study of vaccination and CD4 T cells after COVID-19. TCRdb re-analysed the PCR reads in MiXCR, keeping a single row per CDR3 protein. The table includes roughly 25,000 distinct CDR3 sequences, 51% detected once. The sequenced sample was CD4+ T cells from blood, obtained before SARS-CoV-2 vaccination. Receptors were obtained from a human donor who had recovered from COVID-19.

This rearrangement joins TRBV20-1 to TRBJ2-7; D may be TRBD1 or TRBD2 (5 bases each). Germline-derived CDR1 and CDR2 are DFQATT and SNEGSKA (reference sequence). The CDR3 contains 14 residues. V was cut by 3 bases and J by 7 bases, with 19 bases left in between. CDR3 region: CSASRGDYLGEQYF. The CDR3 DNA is TGCAGTGCTAGTAGGGGAGACTATCTAGGTGAGCAGTACTTC.

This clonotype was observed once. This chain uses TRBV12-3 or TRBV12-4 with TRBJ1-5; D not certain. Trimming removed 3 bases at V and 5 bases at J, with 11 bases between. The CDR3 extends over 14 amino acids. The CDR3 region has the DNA TGTGCCAGCAGTTTGAAGGGAGTCGATCAGCCCCAGCATTTT. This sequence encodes CASSLKGVDQPQHF.

The CDR3 bases are TGCAGTGCTAGATTAGGCCCTGGGGTGACCCAGTACTTC. This gives the protein CSARLGPGVTQYF. This sequence joins TRBV20-1 and TRBJ2-5; D is undetermined. Deletions cut 2 bases from V and 7 bases from J, with 14 bases between. The CDR3 totals 13 residues. From germline, CDR1 is DFQATT and CDR2 SNEGSKA (reference sequence).

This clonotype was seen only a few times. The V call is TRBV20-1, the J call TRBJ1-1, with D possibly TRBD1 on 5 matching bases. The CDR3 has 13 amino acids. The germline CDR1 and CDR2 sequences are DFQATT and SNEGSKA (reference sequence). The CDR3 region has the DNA TGCAGGGTAGCTCAGGGAAGAAACACTGAAGCTTTCTTT. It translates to CRVAQGRNTEAFF.

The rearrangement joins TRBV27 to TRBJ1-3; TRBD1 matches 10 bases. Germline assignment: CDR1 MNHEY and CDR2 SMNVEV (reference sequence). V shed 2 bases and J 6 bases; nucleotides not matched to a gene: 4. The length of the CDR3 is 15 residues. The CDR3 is CASSLEGTGVNTIYF. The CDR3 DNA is TGTGCCAGCAGTTTAGAAGGGACAGGGGTAAACACCATATATTTT.

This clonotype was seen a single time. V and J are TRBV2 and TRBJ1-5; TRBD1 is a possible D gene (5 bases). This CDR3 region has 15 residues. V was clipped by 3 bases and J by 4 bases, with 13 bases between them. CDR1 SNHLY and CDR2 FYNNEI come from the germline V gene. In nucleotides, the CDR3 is TGTGCCAGCAGTGAGGGTGACAGTCCTAATCAGCCCCAGCATTTT. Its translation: CASSEGDSPNQPQHF.

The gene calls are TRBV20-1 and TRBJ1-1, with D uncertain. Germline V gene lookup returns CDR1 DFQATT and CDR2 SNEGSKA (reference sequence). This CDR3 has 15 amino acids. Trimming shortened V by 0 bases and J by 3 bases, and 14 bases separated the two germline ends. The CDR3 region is CSARDLTASDTEAFF. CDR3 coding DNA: TGCAGTGCTAGAGATCTTACAGCCTCGGACACTGAAGCTTTCTTT.

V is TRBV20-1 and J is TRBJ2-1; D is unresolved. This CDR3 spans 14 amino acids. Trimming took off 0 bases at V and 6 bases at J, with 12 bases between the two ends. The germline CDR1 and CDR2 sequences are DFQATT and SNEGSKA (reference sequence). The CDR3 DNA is TGCAGTGCTAGAGAATGGAATCTAGGCAATGAGCAGTTCTTC. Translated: CSAREWNLGNEQFF.

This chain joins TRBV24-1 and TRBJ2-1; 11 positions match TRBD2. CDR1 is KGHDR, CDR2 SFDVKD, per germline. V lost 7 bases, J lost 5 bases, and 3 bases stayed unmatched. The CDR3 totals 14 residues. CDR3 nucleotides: TGTGCCACCAGCCTAGCGGGAGGACACAATGAGCAGTTCTTC. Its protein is CATSLAGGHNEQFF.

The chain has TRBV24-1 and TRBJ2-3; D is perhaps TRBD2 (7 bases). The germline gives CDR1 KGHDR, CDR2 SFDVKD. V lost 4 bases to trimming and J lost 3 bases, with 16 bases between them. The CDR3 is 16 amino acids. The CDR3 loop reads CATSEPVGGRTDTQYF. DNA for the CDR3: TGTGCCACCAGTGAACCCGTCGGGGGGCGTACAGATACGCAGTATTTT.

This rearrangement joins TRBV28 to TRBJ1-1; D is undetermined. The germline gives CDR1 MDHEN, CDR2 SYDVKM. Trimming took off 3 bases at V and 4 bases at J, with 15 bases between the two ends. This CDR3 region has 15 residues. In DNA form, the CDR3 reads TGTGCCAGCAGTTTTCGGTACGGGATCGGCACTGAAGCTTTCTTT. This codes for CASSFRYGIGTEAFF.

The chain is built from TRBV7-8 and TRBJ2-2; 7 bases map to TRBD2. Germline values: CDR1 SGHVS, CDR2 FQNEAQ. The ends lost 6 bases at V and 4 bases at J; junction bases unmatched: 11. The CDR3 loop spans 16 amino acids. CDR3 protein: CASRRSGGRGTGELFF. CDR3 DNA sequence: TGTGCCAGCAGACGATCTGGCGGGAGAGGCACCGGGGAGCTGTTTTTT.

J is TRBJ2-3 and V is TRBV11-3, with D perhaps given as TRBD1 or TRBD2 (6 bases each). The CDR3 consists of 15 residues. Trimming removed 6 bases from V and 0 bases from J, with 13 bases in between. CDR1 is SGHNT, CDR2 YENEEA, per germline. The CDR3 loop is CASSTGASSTDTQYF. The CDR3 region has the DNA TGTGCCAGCAGTACGGGGGCCTCTAGCACAGATACGCAGTATTTT.

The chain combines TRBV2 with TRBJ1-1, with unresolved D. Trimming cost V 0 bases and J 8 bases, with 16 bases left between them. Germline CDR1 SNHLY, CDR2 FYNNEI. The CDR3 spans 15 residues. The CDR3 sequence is CASSEASGSSGEAFF. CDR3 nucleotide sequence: TGTGCCAGCAGTGAAGCGTCTGGGAGCTCGGGGGAAGCTTTCTTT.

CDR3 in DNA: TGTGCCAGCAGTTACTCGCCAACAGGGGACACCATATATTTT. Its protein is CASSYSPTGDTIYF. The rearrangement uses TRBV6-5 and TRBJ1-3; TRBD1 matches 7 bases. The CDR3 runs to 14 residues. V trimming: 0 bases; J trimming: 8 bases; junction bases outside the gene matches: 4. Germline loops: CDR1 MNHEY, CDR2 SVGAGI.

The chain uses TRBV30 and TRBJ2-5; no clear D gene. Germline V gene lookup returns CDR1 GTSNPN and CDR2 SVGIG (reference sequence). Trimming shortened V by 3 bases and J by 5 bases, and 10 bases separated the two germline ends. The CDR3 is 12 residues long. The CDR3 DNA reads TGTGCCTGGAGCACTACCGCGGAGACCCAGTACTTC. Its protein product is CAWSTTAETQYF.

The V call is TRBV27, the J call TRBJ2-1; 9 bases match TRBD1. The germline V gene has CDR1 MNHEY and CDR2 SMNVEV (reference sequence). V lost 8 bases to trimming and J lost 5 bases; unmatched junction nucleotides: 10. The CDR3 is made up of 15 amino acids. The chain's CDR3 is CASRRQGVEDNEQFF. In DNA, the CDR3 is TGTGCCAGCCGCCGACAGGGGGTTGAGGACAATGAGCAGTTCTTC.

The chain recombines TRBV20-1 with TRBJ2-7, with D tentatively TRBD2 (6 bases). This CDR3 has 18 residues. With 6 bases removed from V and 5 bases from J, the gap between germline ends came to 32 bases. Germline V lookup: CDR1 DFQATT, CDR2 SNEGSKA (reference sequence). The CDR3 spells CSAPGRVSGPSNPHEQYF. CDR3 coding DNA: TGCAGTGCCCCGGGCCGGGTTAGCGGACCATCCAACCCTCACGAGCAGTACTTC.

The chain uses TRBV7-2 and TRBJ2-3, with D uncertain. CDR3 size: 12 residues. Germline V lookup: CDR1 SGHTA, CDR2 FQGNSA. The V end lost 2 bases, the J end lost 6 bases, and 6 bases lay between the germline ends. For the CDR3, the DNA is TGTGCCAGCAGCTTAAGGACGGATACGCAGTATTTT. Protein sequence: CASSLRTDTQYF.

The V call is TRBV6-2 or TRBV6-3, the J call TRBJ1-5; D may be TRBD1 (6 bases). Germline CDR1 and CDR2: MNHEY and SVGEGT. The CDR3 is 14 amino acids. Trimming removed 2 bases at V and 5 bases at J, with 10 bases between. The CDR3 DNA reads TGTGCCAGCAGTTACGTCAACAGGGATCAGCCCCAGCATTTT. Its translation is CASSYVNRDQPQHF.

CDR3 DNA: TGTGCCAGCAGCTTACCTAGCACAGATACGCAGTATTTT. Its protein is CASSLPSTDTQYF. This chain connects TRBV7-8 to TRBJ2-3; D gene unclear. Trimming cost V 2 bases and J 0 bases, with 3 bases left between them. Germline V gene sequence: CDR1 SGHVS, CDR2 FQNEAQ. CDR3 length: 13 residues.

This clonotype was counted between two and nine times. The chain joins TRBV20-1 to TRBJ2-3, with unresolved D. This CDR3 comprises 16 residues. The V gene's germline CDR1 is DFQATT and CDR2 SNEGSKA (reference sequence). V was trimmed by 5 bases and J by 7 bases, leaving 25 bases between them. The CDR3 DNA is TGCAGTGCTGAAGGTACAGAACTAATTCGCAGGAATACGCAGTATTTT. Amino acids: CSAEGTELIRRNTQYF.

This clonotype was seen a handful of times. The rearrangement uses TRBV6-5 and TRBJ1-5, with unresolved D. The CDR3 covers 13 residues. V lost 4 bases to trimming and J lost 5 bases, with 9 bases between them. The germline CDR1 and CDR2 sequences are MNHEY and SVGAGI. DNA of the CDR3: TGTGCCAGCAGTTCACAGAAATATCAGCCCCAGCATTTT. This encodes CASSSQKYQPQHF.

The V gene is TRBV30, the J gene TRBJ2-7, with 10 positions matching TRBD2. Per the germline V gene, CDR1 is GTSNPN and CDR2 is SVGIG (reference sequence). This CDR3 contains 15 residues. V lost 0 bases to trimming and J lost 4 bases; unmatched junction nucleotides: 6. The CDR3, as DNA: TGTGCCTGGAGTGTATTGGCTAGCGGGAGTTACGAGCAGTACTTC. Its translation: CAWSVLASGSYEQYF.

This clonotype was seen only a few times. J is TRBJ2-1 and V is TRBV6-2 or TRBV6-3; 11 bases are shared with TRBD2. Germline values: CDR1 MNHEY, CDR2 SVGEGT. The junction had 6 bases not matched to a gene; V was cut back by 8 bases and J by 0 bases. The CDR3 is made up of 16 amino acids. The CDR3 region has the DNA TGTGCCAGCGGGGGGACTAGCGGTAGCTCCTACAATGAGCAGTTCTTC. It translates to CASGGTSGSSYNEQFF.

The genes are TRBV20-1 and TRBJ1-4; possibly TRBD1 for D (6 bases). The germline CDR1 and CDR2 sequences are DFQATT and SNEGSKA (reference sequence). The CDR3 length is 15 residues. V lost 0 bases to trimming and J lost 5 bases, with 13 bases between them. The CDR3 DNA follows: TGCAGTGCTAGAGATCAGGGACACGGGAATGAAAAACTGTTTTTT. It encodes CSARDQGHGNEKLFF.

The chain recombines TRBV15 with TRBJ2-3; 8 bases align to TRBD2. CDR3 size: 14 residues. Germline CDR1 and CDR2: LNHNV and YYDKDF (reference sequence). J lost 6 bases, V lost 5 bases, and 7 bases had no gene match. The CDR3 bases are TGTGCCACCAGCCGATGGACTAGCCTGGATACGCAGTATTTT. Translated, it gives CATSRWTSLDTQYF.